This entry lists 8 T cell receptor beta chains sequenced from one sample in a study of blood T cell repertoires in COVID-19. The table came from immunoSEQ multiplex PCR; TCRdb's copy has only in-frame clones and leaves some out. The table records some 530,000 clones, 75% to 90% of them present only once. Sequenced sample: PBMCs or T cells enriched from blood (not recorded which). Source of these receptors: a woman in her sixties or seventies who had recovered from COVID-19.

The chain combines TRBV29-1 with TRBJ2-1; maybe TRBD1 (6 bases). Germline CDR1 and CDR2: SQVTM and ANQGSEA. The V end was cut by 0 bases, the J end by 4 bases, with 16 bases between. CDR3 size: 16 residues. The CDR3 loop reads CSVEDAGAGEYNEQFF. The CDR3 nucleotides are TGCAGCGTTGAAGACGCAGGGGCCGGGGAGTACAATGAGCAGTTCTTC.

This clone was detected once. V gene TRBV5-1 combines with J gene TRBJ1-1, with D perhaps TRBD1 (6 bases). Germline V lookup: CDR1 SGHRS, CDR2 YFSETQ. The CDR3 length is 13 residues. The V gene lost 7 bases and the J gene lost 5 bases, with 15 bases spanning the gap. CDR3 sequence: CASCYRAGTEAFF. The CDR3, as DNA: TGCGCCAGCTGCTACAGGGCAGGGACTGAAGCTTTCTTT.

The J gene is TRBJ2-6, the V gene TRBV4-1; TRBD1 agrees at 8 bases. The CDR3 has 18 amino acids. Trimming at V came to 1 base and at J to 0 bases, leaving 5 bases not matched to a gene. The V gene's germline CDR1 is MGHRA and CDR2 YSYEKL. The CDR3 region has the DNA TGCGCCAGCAGCCAAGCGGGACAGGTCAGCTCTGGGGCCAACGTCCTGACTTTC. As protein: CASSQAGQVSSGANVLTF.

The chain recombines TRBV19 with TRBJ1-2, with 8 bases matching TRBD1. V shed 4 bases, J shed 9 bases, and the junction held 13 bases outside the gene matches. The CDR3 consists of 15 residues. Germline loops: CDR1 LNHDA, CDR2 SQIVND (reference sequence). CDR3 residues: CASSTGGSVMVRYTF. In DNA form, the CDR3 reads TGTGCCAGTAGTACAGGGGGCTCCGTGATGGTGCGCTACACCTTC.

The V and J genes are TRBV5-6 and TRBJ2-1; D remains unclear. From germline, CDR1 is SGHDT and CDR2 YYEEEE. The CDR3 is made up of 12 amino acids. V was cut by 0 bases and J by 8 bases, with 6 bases left in between. The CDR3 loop reads CASSLVSDEQFF. As DNA, the CDR3 is TGTGCCAGCAGCTTGGTATCGGATGAGCAGTTCTTC.

The genes are TRBV19 and TRBJ1-2, with 8 bases aligning to TRBD1. Germline CDR1 LNHDA, CDR2 SQIVND (reference sequence). The CDR3 is 15 residues long. The V segment lost 1 base and the J segment 2 bases; nucleotides outside the gene matches: 3. The CDR3 region has the DNA TGTGCCAGTAGTATAGCCTGGACAGGGAACTATGGCTACACCTTC. Its translation: CASSIAWTGNYGYTF.

This clone was counted between two and nine times. The chain carries TRBV24-1 and TRBJ1-5; 9 bases line up with TRBD1. The CDR3 has 15 residues. V lost 10 bases to trimming and J lost 2 bases; unmatched junction nucleotides: 8. CDR1 is KGHDR, CDR2 SFDVKD, per germline. This CDR3 reads CATSKTGGGNQPQHF. The CDR3 DNA reads as TGTGCCACAAGTAAAACAGGGGGCGGCAATCAGCCCCAGCATTTT.

The chain carries TRBV6-5 and TRBJ2-3; D is possibly TRBD1 (6 bases). The CDR3 length is 13 residues. The germline V and J ends were trimmed by 6 bases and 5 bases, with 12 bases remaining between them. Germline V gene sequence: CDR1 MNHEY, CDR2 SVGAGI. The CDR3 sequence is CASSWPGEDTQYF. The CDR3 nucleotides are TGTGCCAGCAGCTGGCCAGGGGAAGATACGCAGTATTTT.